This T cell receptor beta chain comes out of a study of cytomegalovirus exposure and HLA in healthy donors. Primers: 60 Vbeta forward and 13 Jbeta reverse. The repertoire was sequenced with immunoSEQ multiplex PCR; TCRdb's copy has only in-frame clones and lacks some. The sample includes around 100,000 clones, around 82% of them seen just once. This TCR came from a woman aged 40 to 50 in good health and CMV-seronegative. Sequences were obtained from PBMCs.

CDR3 region: CASSTQLAGGTDTQYF. The CDR3, as DNA: TGCGCCAGCAGCACCCAACTAGCGGGAGGCACAGATACGCAGTATTTT. V is TRBV5-1 and J is TRBJ2-3, with 11 bases aligning to TRBD2. Germline V gene lookup returns CDR1 SGHRS and CDR2 YFSETQ. The CDR3 runs to 16 residues. J gave up 1 base and V 4 bases, and 5 bases lay outside the gene matches. The whole variable domain, filled in from reference TRBV5-1 and TRBJ2-3, reads KAGVTQTPRYLIKTRGQQVTLSCSPISGHRSVSWYQQTPGQGLQFLFEYFSETQRNKGNFPGRFSGRQFSNSRSEMNVSTLELGDSALYLCASSTQLAGGTDTQYFGPGTRLTVL.